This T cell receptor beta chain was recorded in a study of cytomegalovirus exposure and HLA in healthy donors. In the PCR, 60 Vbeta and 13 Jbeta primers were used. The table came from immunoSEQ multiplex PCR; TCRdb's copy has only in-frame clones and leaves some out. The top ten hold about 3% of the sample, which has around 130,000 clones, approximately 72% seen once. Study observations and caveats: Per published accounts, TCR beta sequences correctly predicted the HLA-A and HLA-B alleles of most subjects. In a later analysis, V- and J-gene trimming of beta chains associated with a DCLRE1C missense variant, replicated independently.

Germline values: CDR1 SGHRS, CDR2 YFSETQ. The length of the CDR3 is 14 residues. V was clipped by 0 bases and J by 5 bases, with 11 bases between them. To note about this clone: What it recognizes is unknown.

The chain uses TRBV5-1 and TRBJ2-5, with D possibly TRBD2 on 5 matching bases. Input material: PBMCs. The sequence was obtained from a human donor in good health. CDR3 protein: CASSLDGVGETQYF. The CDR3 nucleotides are TGCGCCAGCAGCTTGGACGGGGTCGGGGAGACCCAGTACTTC.